The 19 T cell receptor beta chains listed next were all sequenced from one sample in a study of T-cell memory formation after mild COVID-19. Via MiXCR, TCRdb re-called the 5' RACE reads, giving one row per CDR3 protein. The data hold 110,000 to 150,000 distinct CDR3 sequences, with more than 13% observed a single time. Material: PBMCs or a T cell subset sorted from them (not recorded which). Source of these receptors: an adult woman who had mild COVID-19 (a few samples of this study predate the infection). Cell type and time point are not known.

This clonotype has just a few counts. The chain employs TRBV30 and TRBJ1-2; perhaps TRBD1 as D (5 bases). V was shortened by 3 bases and J by 8 bases, with 13 bases between the two germline ends. This CDR3 spans 12 amino acids. The V gene's germline CDR1 is GTSNPN and CDR2 SVGIG (reference sequence). Written as DNA, the CDR3 is TGTGCCTGGAGGCCGGGGCTTGGCGGCTACACCTTC. Translation gives CAWRPGLGGYTF.

Many counts were recorded for this clonotype. The chain combines TRBV20-1 with TRBJ2-1, with D perhaps assigned TRBD1 or TRBD2 (5 bases each). The CDR3 is made up of 15 amino acids. V gave up 0 bases and J gave up 6 bases, with 15 bases separating them. The germline CDR1 and CDR2 sequences are DFQATT and SNEGSKA (reference sequence). The CDR3 reads CSARDPGLDTNEQFF. The CDR3 nucleotides are TGCAGTGCTAGAGATCCGGGGCTAGACACCAATGAGCAGTTCTTC.

This clonotype has a handful of counts. The chain joins TRBV9 to TRBJ1-6; 7 nucleotides align to TRBD1. CDR1 and CDR2 (germline): SGDLS, YYNGEE. This CDR3 spans 18 amino acids. Unmatched junction bases numbered 11, after V lost 0 bases and J lost 5 bases. The CDR3 is CASSVGAGGGSDNSPLHF. The CDR3 coding sequence is TGTGCCAGCAGCGTAGGGGCGGGAGGGGGCAGCGATAATTCACCCCTCCACTTT.

The chain carries TRBV6-5 and TRBJ2-5, with 10 bases lining up with TRBD2. This CDR3 has 18 amino acids. With 0 bases clipped from V and 5 bases from J, the junction kept 12 bases outside the gene matches. Germline loops: CDR1 MNHEY, CDR2 SVGAGI. CDR3: CASSYSSPSGSDYETQYF. The CDR3 nucleotides read TGTGCCAGCAGTTACTCTTCCCCTAGCGGGAGTGATTATGAGACCCAGTACTTC.

This clonotype was observed a handful of times. The rearrangement joins TRBV18 to TRBJ1-2; D is uncertain. CDR1 is KGHSH, CDR2 LQKENI, per germline. V shed 3 bases and J shed 4 bases, with 12 bases lying between them. The length of the CDR3 is 14 residues. CDR3 loop: CASSPQEEGYGYTF. The CDR3 DNA is TGTGCCAGCTCACCGCAAGAAGAGGGCTATGGCTACACCTTC.

This clonotype has more than one count but fewer than ten. The chain employs TRBV27 and TRBJ2-2, with D uncertain. This CDR3 region has 13 residues. Germline V gene data show CDR1 as MNHEY and CDR2 as SMNVEV (reference sequence). Trimming pared 6 bases from V and 4 bases from J, leaving 9 bases between. The CDR3 nucleotides are TGTGCCAGCAGGCCAGGAGTCACCGGGGAGCTGTTTTTT. Its translation is CASRPGVTGELFF.

V usage is TRBV20-1 and J usage is TRBJ2-7, with TRBD2 identical over 7 bases. V trimming: 0 bases; J trimming: 4 bases; junction bases outside the gene matches: 0. The CDR3 covers 12 residues. Germline lookup yields CDR1 DFQATT and CDR2 SNEGSKA (reference sequence). The CDR3 protein is CSAREGGYEQYF. The CDR3 DNA sequence: TGCAGTGCTAGAGAGGGGGGGTACGAGCAGTACTTC.

The chain joins TRBV9 to TRBJ1-5, with a weak D call TRBD1 (6 bases). Trimming removed 3 bases from V and 0 bases from J, with 10 bases in between. Germline V gene sequence: CDR1 SGDLS, CDR2 YYNGEE. The CDR3 is 15 amino acids. CDR3 nucleotides: TGTGCCAGCAGCGGACCGGGGGCTAGCAATCAGCCCCAGCATTTT. Protein sequence: CASSGPGASNQPQHF.

This clonotype was recorded a few times. V is TRBV5-6 and J is TRBJ2-1, with D perhaps being TRBD1 or TRBD2 (5 bases each). Germline-derived CDR1 and CDR2 are SGHDT and YYEEEE. V was pared by 4 bases and J by 4 bases, with 15 bases between. This CDR3 has 15 amino acids. The CDR3 loop is CASSTWDGQYNEQFF. CDR3 nucleotides: TGTGCCAGCAGCACTTGGGACGGGCAATACAATGAGCAGTTCTTC.

J is TRBJ2-7 and V is TRBV24-1; a possible D gene is TRBD2 (6 bases). Germline loops: CDR1 KGHDR, CDR2 SFDVKD. This CDR3 comprises 13 residues. V was trimmed by 1 base and J by 5 bases, leaving 8 bases between them. The CDR3 spells CATSDFAGNEQYF. The CDR3 coding sequence is TGTGCCACCAGTGATTTCGCGGGGAACGAGCAGTACTTC.

The V gene is TRBV4-1, the J gene TRBJ2-3; the match to TRBD2 covers 16 bases. This CDR3 region has 19 residues. J lost 8 bases, V lost 4 bases, and 15 bases had no gene match. Germline V CDR1 and CDR2: MGHRA, YSYEKL. The CDR3 sequence: CASSPGTSGGGAASGTQYF. The DNA for the CDR3 is TGCGCCAGCAGCCCCGGGACTAGCGGGGGGGGTGCGGCCTCGGGTACGCAGTATTTT.

For this clonotype: At one of its ends the junction is not consistent with the germline gene, which may arise from a read error. DNA for the CDR3: TGTGCCGGCAGCGGCCGGGACAGCGCCTACAATGAGCAGTTCTTC. It encodes CAGSGRDSAYNEQFF. This chain joins TRBV7-9 and TRBJ2-1; 7 nucleotides align to TRBD1. The CDR3 covers 15 residues. Germline V CDR1 and CDR2: SEHNR, FQNEAQ (reference sequence).

The chain links TRBV27 to TRBJ2-7; 11 nucleotides line up with TRBD1. In germline, CDR1 is MNHEY, CDR2 SMNVEV (reference sequence). With 3 bases clipped from V and 6 bases from J, the junction kept 4 bases outside the gene matches. This CDR3 spans 14 amino acids. CDR3 sequence (DNA): TGTGCCAGCAGTTTCGGACAGGGGGCATCCGAGCAGTACTTC. Translating gives CASSFGQGASEQYF.

V and J are TRBV12-3 or TRBV12-4 and TRBJ2-1, with 8 bases fitting TRBD2. J was trimmed by 7 bases and V by 3 bases; bases with no gene match: 11. The CDR3 has 16 residues. CDR3 sequence (DNA): TGTGCCAGCAGTTTGACGGCGGGGGGCCCGAAGAATGAGCAGTTCTTC. Residues: CASSLTAGGPKNEQFF.

The chain links TRBV4-1 to TRBJ1-5, with 9 bases lining up with TRBD1. CDR3 length: 15 residues. J lost 1 base, V lost 5 bases, and 3 bases had no gene match. Germline lookup yields CDR1 MGHRA and CDR2 YSYEKL. CDR3 nucleotides: TGCGCCAGCAGCTACGGACAGGGGAGCAATCAGCCCCAGCATTTT. It translates to CASSYGQGSNQPQHF.

V gene TRBV7-3 combines with J gene TRBJ1-1; D ambiguous. The CDR3 consists of 17 residues. CDR1 is SGHTA and CDR2 is FQGTGA in the germline V gene. Trimming cost V 0 bases and J 3 bases, with 17 bases left between them. CDR3 loop: CASSLTGWAPGDTEAFF. The CDR3 region has the DNA TGTGCCAGCAGCTTAACTGGGTGGGCCCCTGGGGACACTGAAGCTTTCTTT.

V usage is TRBV5-1 and J usage is TRBJ2-1; 8 nucleotides match TRBD2. Trimming removed 4 bases from V and 3 bases from J; junction bases left unmatched: 6. The CDR3 is made up of 15 amino acids. From germline, CDR1 is SGHRS and CDR2 YFSETQ. CDR3 region: CASSISGSYYNEQFF. The CDR3 coding sequence is TGCGCCAGCAGCATAAGCGGGAGCTACTACAATGAGCAGTTCTTC.

In its sample, this clonotype was seen a few times. The chain uses TRBV5-1 and TRBJ2-2; no clear D gene. The V gene's germline CDR1 is SGHRS and CDR2 YFSETQ. CDR3 length: 12 residues. The V and J ends lost 5 bases and 6 bases respectively, with 8 bases between them. In DNA, the CDR3 is TGCGCCAGCAGGGATGAGTCCGGGGAGCTGTTTTTT. It translates to CASRDESGELFF. Combining the CDR3 with reference TRBV5-1 and TRBJ2-2 gives the whole variable domain KAGVTQTPRYLIKTRGQQVTLSCSPISGHRSVSWYQQTPGQGLQFLFEYFSETQRNKGNFPGRFSGRQFSNSRSEMNVSTLELGDSALYLCASRDESGELFFGEGSRLTVL.

V is TRBV4-1 and J is TRBJ1-1; 8 bases agree with TRBD1. V was pared by 6 bases and J by 3 bases, with 6 bases of the junction left unmatched. In germline, CDR1 is MGHRA, CDR2 YSYEKL. There are 14 residues in the CDR3. The CDR3 is CASRPGQGDTEAFF. CDR3 in DNA: TGCGCCAGCAGACCCGGACAGGGCGACACTGAAGCTTTCTTT.